This T cell receptor beta chain is drawn from a study of shared clonotypes between healthy human individuals. Selected positively for CCR7 and CD45RO-negative, naive CD8 cells excluded terminally differentiated effector memory CD45RA+ cells. The CDR3 is 18 amino acids. V was shortened by 4 bases and J by 1 base, with 22 bases between the two germline ends. Germline lookup yields CDR1 MNHEY and CDR2 SMNVEV (reference sequence). General study points: Unshared clonotypes carried lower generation probabilities than those common to all four donors. For naive CD4 cells, around 5% of clonotypes were shared across a handful of donors.

Per the original data handling: Filtering differed for immunoSEQ, which gave only junction sequences without quality scores. TCRdb keeps only in-frame clones here, not all; method: immunoSEQ multiplex PCR. V and J calls and clone size are copied from that table; D and trimming were computed from the DNA. The sample holds around 1.9 million clones, 80% to 95% seen once. In regard to this clone: No antigen is known for it.

The chain carries TRBV27 and TRBJ1-2; D unresolved. Material: naive CD8+ T cells from PBMCs. This receptor was identified in a man between 18 and 35 years old in good health. Some clones in this sample may be carry-over from other donors' samples. This CDR3 is CASSSRSGTSGINYGYTF. CDR3 nucleotides: TGTGCCAGCAGTTCGAGATCCGGAACCTCCGGGATTAACTATGGCTACACCTTC.